One sample yielded the 5 T cell receptor beta chains listed below, sequenced in a study of CD8+ T cells in alopecia areata. Described treatment: oral pan-JAK inhibitor, 5-10 mg twice daily. cDNA reverse transcribed from extracted RNA served as the sequencing template. Profiled with immunoSEQ multiplex PCR; TCRdb holds only in-frame clones, not every one. The sample has fewer than 250,000 clones, 55% to 70% seen once. The sample was CD4+ T cells sorted from blood, taken at week 4, from a patient treated with tofacitinib. These TCRs come from a human donor with alopecia areata.

The chain recombines TRBV15 with TRBJ2-3, with D maybe TRBD2 (6 bases). This CDR3 has 14 residues. Germline V CDR1 and CDR2: LNHNV, YYDKDF (reference sequence). Trimming shortened V by 2 bases and J by 6 bases, and 12 bases separated the two germline ends. CDR3 in DNA: TGTGCCACCAGCAGAACCCGCGGGGTCGATACGCAGTATTTT. This translates into CATSRTRGVDTQYF.

This clone came up a few times. This chain connects TRBV7-2 to TRBJ1-1, with D hard to call. The CDR3 runs to 16 residues. Per germline, CDR1 SGHTA and CDR2 FQGNSA. The V end lost 7 bases, the J end lost 1 base, and 19 bases lay between the germline ends. CDR3 sequence: CASIPIKGSGNTEAFF. For the CDR3, the DNA is TGTGCCAGCATCCCTATTAAGGGCTCGGGGAACACTGAAGCTTTCTTT.

J is TRBJ1-6 and V is TRBV2; 9 nucleotides align to TRBD1. The ends lost 8 bases at V and 6 bases at J; junction bases unmatched: 2. Germline-derived CDR1 and CDR2 are SNHLY and FYNNEI. The CDR3 runs to 13 residues. The CDR3 is CASVTGGNSPLHF. CDR3 in DNA: TGTGCCAGCGTGACAGGGGGTAATTCACCCCTCCACTTT. The entire variable domain, with the rest obtained from reference TRBV2 and TRBJ1-6, is as follows: EPEVTQTPSHQVTQMGQEVILRCVPISNHLYFYWYRQILGQKVEFLVSFYNNEISEKSEIFDDQFSVERPDGSNFTLKIRSTKLEDSAMYFCASVTGGNSPLHFGNGTRLTVT.

The CDR3 sequence is CASSPLVGKNIQYF. In DNA, the CDR3 is TGTGCCAGCTCCCCCTTGGTAGGCAAAAACATTCAGTACTTC. V is TRBV5-6 and J is TRBJ2-4; no clear D gene. CDR3 length equals 14 residues. The ends were cut back, 7 bases at V and 3 bases at J, with 14 bases in the middle. Germline V lookup: CDR1 SGHDT, CDR2 YYEEEE.

This chain joins TRBV15 and TRBJ2-1; the match to TRBD1 covers 8 bases. The CDR3 totals 14 residues. V dropped 2 bases and J dropped 7; count of bases not matched to a gene: 4. The germline V gene encodes CDR1 LNHNV and CDR2 YYDKDF (reference sequence). In nucleotides, the CDR3 is TGTGCCACCAGCAGACAGGGGGCGTGGAATGAGCAGTTCTTC. This gives the protein CATSRQGAWNEQFF.